What follows are 14 T cell receptor beta chains derived from one specimen sequenced in a study of blood T cell repertoires in COVID-19 (TCRdb year 2020). Library generation was performed with the immunoSEQ multiplex PCR assay. TCRdb limited this immuneACCESS table to in-frame rearrangements with V and J called. A share of clones is missing; checked studies link under half to unresolved V genes, and the rest is unexplained. The sample table records more than 85,000 clones; approximately 87% of these occur just once. About 17% of the sample comes from the top ten. The sample consisted of peripheral blood. These receptor sequences come from a human donor in a cohort sampled during active COVID-19.

The chain couples TRBV6-5 to TRBJ2-3; D might be TRBD2 (5 bases). Trimming shortened V by 6 bases and J by 4 bases, and 17 bases separated the two germline ends. Germline lookup yields CDR1 MNHEY and CDR2 SVGAGI. The CDR3 totals 15 residues. The CDR3 DNA reads as TGTGCCAGCAGCCGGAGTTCTAGCCAGCCAGATACGCAGTATTTT. Protein: CASSRSSSQPDTQYF.

The chain combines TRBV2 with TRBJ2-6; D possibly corresponds to TRBD2 (6 bases). The germline V gene encodes CDR1 SNHLY and CDR2 FYNNEI. The CDR3 is made up of 18 amino acids. V was cut by 3 bases and J by 0 bases, with 15 bases left in between. CDR3 bases: TGTGCCAGCAGTGAGAAAACGCGGGGCCTCTCTGGGGCCAACGTCCTGACTTTC. The encoded protein is CASSEKTRGLSGANVLTF.

In this sample, this clone turned up a few times. V is TRBV7-8 and J is TRBJ1-3; the D is unclear. Trimming removed 7 bases at V and 4 bases at J, with 8 bases between. The CDR3 extends over 12 amino acids. Germline loops: CDR1 SGHVS, CDR2 FQNEAQ. CDR3 in amino acids: CASIGGGNTIYF. The CDR3 nucleotides read TGTGCCAGCATCGGAGGGGGAAACACCATATATTTT. The variable domain in full, completed from reference TRBV7-8 and TRBJ1-3, reads GAGVSQSPRYKVAKRGQDVALRCDPISGHVSLFWYQQALGQGPEFLTYFQNEAQLDKSGLPSDRFFAERPEGSVSTLKIQRTQQEDSAVYLCASIGGGNTIYFGEGSWLTVV.

The chain recombines TRBV5-6 with TRBJ1-1; the D gene is possibly TRBD1 (6 bases). The V end lost 7 bases, the J end lost 0 bases, and 13 bases lay between the germline ends. CDR1 SGHDT and CDR2 YYEEEE come from the germline V gene. The CDR3 length is 14 residues. The DNA of the CDR3 is TGTGCCAGCGGCGGACAGACAATGAACACTGAAGCTTTCTTT. It encodes CASGGQTMNTEAFF.

This sequence joins TRBV4-1 and TRBJ1-5; no firm D call. This CDR3 comprises 15 residues. Per germline, CDR1 MGHRA and CDR2 YSYEKL. V was cut by 1 base and J by 4 bases, with 11 bases left in between. The DNA of the CDR3 is TGCGCCAGCAGCCAAGCTGATCCACAAAATCAGCCCCAGCATTTT. It specifies CASSQADPQNQPQHF.

The V call is TRBV6-5, the J call TRBJ1-2; 7 nucleotides agree with TRBD1. The CDR3 consists of 14 residues. Germline lookup yields CDR1 MNHEY and CDR2 SVGAGI. V dropped 6 bases and J dropped 5; count of bases not matched to a gene: 9. CDR3 nucleotide sequence: TGTGCCAGCAGCAGACTTGGGACAGATTATGGCTACACCTTC. Amino acid sequence: CASSRLGTDYGYTF.

The chain couples TRBV30 to TRBJ1-1, with no clear D. The CDR3 runs 14 residues. Germline CDR1 reads GTSNPN; CDR2 reads SVGIG (reference sequence). V was clipped by 0 bases and J by 1 base, with 9 bases between them. CDR3 sequence: CAWSVGRRNTEAFF. CDR3 sequence (DNA): TGTGCCTGGAGTGTAGGCCGGAGGAACACTGAAGCTTTCTTT.

The CDR3 reads CASRAGGKGYTF. The CDR3 region has the DNA TGTGCCAGCAGGGCAGGGGGGAAAGGCTACACCTTC. The rearrangement joins TRBV28 to TRBJ1-2; 7 bases fit TRBD1. After removal of 6 bases from V and 8 bases from J, the junction contained 6 bases not matched to a gene. This CDR3 comprises 12 residues. CDR1 is MDHEN and CDR2 is SYDVKM in the germline V gene.

The CDR3 protein is CASSESTAYEQYF. The CDR3, as DNA: TGTGCCAGCAGTGAATCTACAGCATACGAGCAGTACTTC. This rearrangement joins TRBV25-1 to TRBJ2-7, with no clear D. V lost 1 base and J lost 4, with 8 bases in between. This CDR3 spans 13 amino acids. CDR1 MGHDK and CDR2 SYGVNS come from the germline V gene.

The V and J genes are TRBV18 and TRBJ1-5, with TRBD1 matching 9 bases. In germline, CDR1 is KGHSH, CDR2 LQKENI. CDR3 size: 14 residues. With 6 bases clipped from V and 6 bases from J, the junction kept 6 bases outside the gene matches. The CDR3 sequence: CASSPGQGSQPQHF. CDR3 in DNA: TGTGCCAGCTCGCCGGGACAGGGCAGTCAGCCCCAGCATTTT. The variable domain in full, with the rest retrieved from reference TRBV18 and TRBJ1-5, is NAGVMQNPRHLVRRRGQEARLRCSPMKGHSHVYWYRQLPEEGLKFMVYLQKENIIDESGMPKERFSAEFPKEGPSILRIQQVVRGDSAAYFCASSPGQGSQPQHFGDGTRLSIL.

V gene TRBV13 combines with J gene TRBJ1-1; D call uncertain. This CDR3 is 16 amino acids long. The V and J ends lost 5 bases and 4 bases respectively, with 20 bases between them. CDR1 and CDR2 from the germline V gene are PRHDT and FYEKMQ (reference sequence). The CDR3 loop reads CASSTFTEYLSTEAFF. The CDR3, as DNA: TGTGCCAGCAGCACGTTCACGGAGTATCTTAGCACTGAAGCTTTCTTT.

The CDR3 here is CAIEDRLPKNTIYF. In DNA form, the CDR3 reads TGTGCCATAGAAGATAGACTGCCGAAAAACACCATATATTTT. The J gene is TRBJ1-3, the V gene TRBV2; D remains unclear. Germline V gene sequence: CDR1 SNHLY, CDR2 FYNNEI. The CDR3 totals 14 residues. V shed 10 bases and J shed 6 bases, with 19 bases lying between them.

About this clone: A junction end diverges from the germline sequence, so it may reflect a read error. The CDR3 is CASSSTGEGRVF. CDR3 sequence (DNA): TGTGCCAGCTCATCGACAGGGGAGGGAAGGGTCTTC. The chain uses TRBV18 and TRBJ2-1, with TRBD1 as a possible D gene (8 bases). The germline V gene encodes CDR1 KGHSH and CDR2 LQKENI. The length of the CDR3 is 12 residues.

This chain connects TRBV19 to TRBJ2-7; TRBD2 matches 11 bases. There are 15 residues in the CDR3. Germline V lookup: CDR1 LNHDA, CDR2 SQIVND (reference sequence). Trimming took 5 bases from V and 6 from J; bases not matched to a gene: 9. The chain's CDR3 is CASSLQLAGVGEQYF. The CDR3 region has the DNA TGTGCCAGTAGTCTCCAACTAGCGGGGGTTGGCGAGCAGTACTTC.